This TCR beta chain was identified during a study of a mutant IDH1 vaccine in newly diagnosed glioma. Worth noting for this clone: Its cognate antigen is unknown.

The time point here: week 35, safety follow-up. Topical imiquimod accompanied each vaccine dose, which consisted of 300 ug of mutant IDH1 20-mer peptide. Germline trimming cut 5 bases from V and 1 base from J; bases unmatched to any gene: 7. Per the germline V gene, CDR1 is KGHSH and CDR2 is LQKENI. This CDR3 spans 18 amino acids. The protocol was immunoSEQ multiplex PCR, while the TCRdb copy is restricted to in-frame clones and leaves out a portion. This repertoire shows approximately 66,000 clones, around four fifths found once; its top ten account for around 4%. This receptor was taken from a man under 40 with glioma. The genes are TRBV18 and TRBJ2-6, with 11 bases lining up with TRBD1. The material sequenced was PBMCs, taken from a glioma patient whose treatment included an IDH1 peptide vaccine. The CDR3 nucleotides are TGTGCCAGCTCATCAGCGGGACAGGGGGGATCTGGGGCCAACGTCCTGACTTTC. This sequence encodes CASSSAGQGGSGANVLTF.